The entry that follows covers one T cell receptor (beta chain) sequence. Antigen specificity is unknown. In the PCR, 60 Vbeta and 13 Jbeta primers were used. Authors' data handling: The count from a later analysis was roughly 80 million unique TCR beta chains, approximately 9.9 million of them shared. TCRdb's table, derived via immunoSEQ multiplex PCR, lists solely in-frame clones and lacks some. That table is the source of V, J and clone size, and D and trimming were worked out from the DNA. There are 90,000 or so clones in the sample; about 81% occur only once, and approximately 3% lies in the top ten. The CDR3 runs 17 residues. V lost 0 bases and J lost 4; bases outside the gene matches: 7. Germline loops: CDR1 SGHDN, CDR2 FVKESK. This entry belongs to a study of cytomegalovirus exposure and HLA in healthy donors. Regarding the study as a whole: Using the classifier, cytomegalovirus status was reportedly diagnosed with high specificity and sensitivity. Some V segments (TRBV6-2 and TRBV6-3 among them) were excluded as indistinguishable. Immune exposure information comprised only CMV serostatus.

The TCR originated in a middle-aged woman in good health and CMV-seronegative. The genes are TRBV14 and TRBJ2-1, with 9 bases aligning to TRBD2. The material sequenced was PBMCs. CDR3 sequence: CASSQDGAGGHYNEQFF. CDR3 in DNA: TGTGCCAGCAGCCAAGATGGGGCGGGAGGGCATTACAATGAGCAGTTCTTC.